These 4 T cell receptor beta chains originate from one sample sequenced in a study of cytomegalovirus exposure and HLA in healthy donors. The PCR ran on 60 Vbeta and 13 Jbeta primers. This table comes from immunoSEQ multiplex PCR, and its TCRdb copy is limited to in-frame clones, with some not included. Of some 120,000 clones listed, 80% were seen once; the top ten hold under 3%. Sequenced sample: PBMCs. Receptors originate from a man under 40 in good health and CMV-seronegative.

This chain joins TRBV19 and TRBJ1-5, with a possible D match to TRBD1 (5 bases). CDR1 LNHDA and CDR2 SQIVND come from the germline V gene (reference sequence). The V and J ends lost 1 base and 8 bases respectively, with 15 bases between them. The CDR3 runs 15 residues. In DNA, the CDR3 is TGTGCCAGTAGTATAGGACACCCGGGGGGTGAGCCCCAGCATTTT. Protein: CASSIGHPGGEPQHF.

This clone was picked up one time. The rearrangement links TRBV6-5 to TRBJ2-3; 7 positions match TRBD1. Germline trimming cut 6 bases from V and 3 bases from J; bases unmatched to any gene: 9. CDR1 is MNHEY and CDR2 is SVGAGI in the germline V gene. The CDR3 is 15 residues long. The CDR3 sequence: CASSLPGQPTDTQYF. CDR3 bases: TGTGCCAGCAGCCTTCCGGGACAGCCGACAGATACGCAGTATTTT.

The chain has TRBV18 and TRBJ2-3; 11 bases are shared with TRBD2. CDR1 and CDR2 from the germline V gene are KGHSH and LQKENI. The CDR3 is made up of 17 amino acids. With 4 bases clipped from V and 0 bases from J, the junction kept 6 bases outside the gene matches. This chain's CDR3 is CASSRPSGRSSTDTQYF. The CDR3 coding sequence is TGTGCCAGCTCACGCCCTAGCGGGAGGTCTAGCACAGATACGCAGTATTTT.

In its sample, this clone was seen once. CDR3 in amino acids: CASSKEGQTNQPQHF. In nucleotides, the CDR3 is TGTGCCAGCAGCAAGGAGGGACAGACCAATCAGCCCCAGCATTTT. The chain uses TRBV21-1 and TRBJ1-5; the D call of TRBD1 is as the table states it, not checked on the DNA. TRBV21-1 is annotated as a pseudogene. The CDR3 extends over 15 amino acids.